One and the same sample provided the 32 T cell receptor beta chains below, sequenced in a study of read filtering for tumor transcriptome and immune sequencing. This library used about 400 ng RNA and molecular barcoded adaptors spanning alpha/delta and beta/gamma chains. Each CDR3 protein is one row after TCRdb ran MiXCR on the reads. The sample carries roughly 90,000 distinct CDR3 sequences, around an eighth recorded once. Source material: a population of CD138-negative cells sorted from bone marrow. These receptors were obtained from a donor over 35 with multiple myeloma.

This clonotype was found many times. The chain couples TRBV7-3 to TRBJ2-1, with TRBD2 identical over 9 bases. Trimming at V came to 5 bases and at J to 7 bases, leaving 15 bases not matched to a gene. The CDR3 sequence is 17 residues long. Germline loops: CDR1 SGHTA, CDR2 FQGTGA. CDR3 residues: CASSLGPREGPGNEQFF. The CDR3 nucleotides are TGTGCCAGCAGCCTCGGGCCGCGGGAGGGCCCTGGGAATGAGCAGTTCTTC. Using reference TRBV7-3 and TRBJ2-1 for the parts outside the CDR3, the full variable domain is GAGVSQTPSNKVTEKGKYVELRCDPISGHTALYWYRQSLGQGPEFLIYFQGTGAADDSGLPNDRFFAVRPEGSVSTLKIQRTERGDSAVYLCASSLGPREGPGNEQFFGPGTRLTVL.

The J gene is TRBJ2-5, the V gene TRBV12-3 or TRBV12-4, with 10 bases aligning to TRBD2. The CDR3 is 15 amino acids. The V segment lost 5 bases and the J segment 5 bases; nucleotides outside the gene matches: 8. For the CDR3, the DNA is TGTGCCAGCAGTCCGTGGGCTAGCGGGAGTGAGACCCAGTACTTC. The encoded protein is CASSPWASGSETQYF.

This clonotype was picked up many times. The V and J genes are TRBV19 and TRBJ2-2; 13 nucleotides match TRBD2. There are 19 residues in the CDR3. V trimming: 4 bases; J trimming: 4 bases; junction bases outside the gene matches: 12. CDR1 and CDR2 (germline): LNHDA, SQIVND (reference sequence). The DNA for the CDR3 is TGTGCCAGTAGTACCTTCGGACTAGCGGGAGATTGGACCACCGGGGAGCTGTTTTTT. It codes for CASSTFGLAGDWTTGELFF.

In its sample, this clonotype was seen many times. The chain employs TRBV20-1 and TRBJ2-3; 7 bases map to TRBD1. The CDR3 sequence is 14 residues long. The junction had 12 bases not matched to a gene; V was cut back by 6 bases and J by 6 bases. Germline values: CDR1 DFQATT, CDR2 SNEGSKA (reference sequence). The CDR3 DNA sequence: TGCAGTGCCAAAGACAGGGTTGGTATTGATACGCAGTATTTT. Amino acid sequence: CSAKDRVGIDTQYF.

This clonotype was recorded a few times. This chain uses TRBV5-1 with TRBJ1-4, with D possibly being TRBD1 (5 bases). The germline V gene has CDR1 SGHRS and CDR2 YFSETQ. V was trimmed by 4 bases and J by 8 bases, leaving 18 bases between them. The CDR3 totals 15 residues. This chain's CDR3 is CASSNPGLGREKLFF. Here the CDR3 DNA reads TGCGCCAGCAGCAACCCAGGGTTGGGGCGGGAAAAACTGTTTTTT.

This clonotype was seen many times. The J gene is TRBJ2-2, the V gene TRBV20-1, with 8 nucleotides matching TRBD2. The V gene end was trimmed by 2 bases and the J gene end by 4 bases; junction bases not matched to a gene: 3. The germline V gene encodes CDR1 DFQATT and CDR2 SNEGSKA (reference sequence). The CDR3 extends over 14 amino acids. CDR3 sequence (DNA): TGCAGTGCTAGACGGGAGGGCCTCACCGGGGAGCTGTTTTTT. It encodes CSARREGLTGELFF.

This clonotype was recorded at least ten times. This chain joins TRBV2 and TRBJ2-5, with D tentatively TRBD1 (6 bases). Looked up from germline, CDR1 is SNHLY and CDR2 is FYNNEI. This CDR3 contains 14 residues. The ends were cut back, 6 bases at V and 5 bases at J, with 16 bases in the middle. As DNA, the CDR3 is TGTGCCAGCAGGAGGGGGAATGCTGGGGAGACCCAGTACTTC. Its protein is CASRRGNAGETQYF. The full variable domain, its missing parts supplied by reference TRBV2 and TRBJ2-5, is EPEVTQTPSHQVTQMGQEVILRCVPISNHLYFYWYRQILGQKVEFLVSFYNNEISEKSEIFDDQFSVERPDGSNFTLKIRSTKLEDSAMYFCASRRGNAGETQYFGPGTRLLVL.

This clonotype came up many times. The gene calls are TRBV28 and TRBJ1-5, with D tentatively TRBD1 (6 bases). The CDR3 has 14 residues. CDR1 is MDHEN and CDR2 is SYDVKM in the germline V gene. With 5 bases removed from V and 5 bases from J, the gap between germline ends came to 13 bases. The DNA for the CDR3 is TGTGCCAGCAGTCCACAGGGCTGGGATCAGCCCCAGCATTTT. Its protein product is CASSPQGWDQPQHF.

This clonotype has at least ten counts. The chain links TRBV20-1 to TRBJ1-1; D is uncertain. Germline V gives CDR1 DFQATT, CDR2 SNEGSKA (reference sequence). Trimming stripped 2 bases from V and 1 base from J, with 11 bases between. The CDR3 is made up of 14 amino acids. The CDR3 loop is CSARSLEGNTEAFF. The CDR3 DNA reads TGCAGTGCTAGAAGTTTGGAGGGGAACACTGAAGCTTTCTTT.

Many counts were recorded for this clonotype. The rearrangement links TRBV19 to TRBJ2-5; D tentatively fits TRBD1 or TRBD2 (5 bases each). This CDR3 contains 12 residues. Germline V lookup: CDR1 LNHDA, CDR2 SQIVND (reference sequence). The V gene lost 6 bases and the J gene lost 4 bases, with 9 bases spanning the gap. This chain's CDR3 is CASRSRGETQYF. CDR3 DNA: TGTGCCAGTAGATCGAGGGGAGAGACCCAGTACTTC.

This sequence joins TRBV10-3 and TRBJ2-5; the match to TRBD2 covers 11 bases. The CDR3 spans 16 residues. V dropped 0 bases and J dropped 2; count of bases not matched to a gene: 2. CDR1 and CDR2 from the germline V gene are ENHRY and SYGVKD. The CDR3 nucleotides are TGTGCCATCAGTGAGTCGGCTAGCGGGAGGCAAGAGACCCAGTACTTC. It codes for CAISESASGRQETQYF.

This clonotype appeared many times. The rearrangement uses TRBV20-1 and TRBJ2-7, with 10 bases aligning to TRBD2. Germline V lookup: CDR1 DFQATT, CDR2 SNEGSKA (reference sequence). This CDR3 comprises 16 residues. V trimming: 8 bases; J trimming: 0 bases; junction bases outside the gene matches: 13. In nucleotides, the CDR3 is TGCAGTACGACCTCTAGCGGGAGCCATCTCTCCTACGAGCAGTACTTC. Translation: CSTTSSGSHLSYEQYF.

Points on this clonotype: A read error may explain this, as a much larger clone is one base away. This sequence joins TRBV20-1 and TRBJ2-1; 9 nucleotides line up with TRBD2. The CDR3 sequence is 14 residues long. Looked up from germline, CDR1 is DFQATT and CDR2 is SNEGSKA (reference sequence). The CDR3 sequence: CSAPQREAYNELFF. CDR3 in DNA: TGCAGTGCTCCCCAGCGGGAGGCTTACAATGAGCTGTTCTTC.

Turning to this clonotype: The junction differs from germline at one of its ends, possibly a read error. CDR3 DNA: TGCGCCAGCGGCCGGAGCGGGAGTCTCAACAATGAGCAGTTCTTC. Translation gives CASGRSGSLNNEQFF. V usage is TRBV3-1 and J usage is TRBJ2-1, with 8 bases lining up with TRBD2. Germline-derived CDR1 and CDR2 are LGHDT and YNNKEL (reference sequence). The CDR3 totals 15 residues.

The table lists this clonotype with many counts. This rearrangement joins TRBV20-1 to TRBJ1-1; D gene unclear. The length of the CDR3 is 11 residues. Germline CDR1 DFQATT, CDR2 SNEGSKA (reference sequence). Trimming removed 1 base from V and 6 bases from J, with 6 bases in between. CDR3 region: CSARVGPEAFF. Here the CDR3 DNA reads TGCAGTGCTAGAGTGGGTCCTGAAGCTTTCTTT.

At least ten counts were recorded for this clonotype. The V and J genes are TRBV3-1 and TRBJ2-3; D not certain. This CDR3 comprises 14 residues. Trimming took off 1 base at V and 1 base at J, with 6 bases between the two ends. Germline V gene sequence: CDR1 LGHDT, CDR2 YNNKEL (reference sequence). CDR3 bases: TGTGCCAGCAGCCAAGGCTTCGGCACAGATACGCAGTATTTT. It yields the protein CASSQGFGTDTQYF.

To note about this clonotype: The CDR3 end shows no conserved phenylalanine or tryptophan, and so a read error is likely. This chain connects TRBV6-2 or TRBV6-3 to TRBJ2-7; 9 nucleotides line up with TRBD2. This CDR3 has 16 residues. Germline assignment: CDR1 MNHEY and CDR2 SVGEGT. V lost 2 bases, J lost 0 bases, and 5 bases stayed unmatched. The CDR3: CASSYPSSGNSYEQYS. The CDR3 nucleotides read TGTGCCAGCAGTTACCCCTCTAGCGGGAACTCCTACGAGCAGTACTCC.

Concerning this clonotype itself: This is likely an artifact of a read error, given a far larger clone one base away. The V and J genes are TRBV7-8 and TRBJ2-1; unclear D gene. This CDR3 has 13 amino acids. Germline V CDR1 and CDR2: SGHVS, FQNEAQ. Here the CDR3 reads CACSLGEWDEQSF. The DNA of the CDR3 is TGTGCCTGCAGCTTAGGAGAATGGGATGAGCAGTCCTTC.

This clonotype was detected ten times or more. V usage is TRBV29-1 and J usage is TRBJ1-2; D might be TRBD1 (6 bases). Per the germline V gene, CDR1 is SQVTM and CDR2 is ANQGSEA. This CDR3 contains 11 residues. The V and J ends lost 7 bases and 0 bases respectively, with 6 bases between them. The CDR3 DNA sequence: TGCAGCGGGACAGCTAACTATGGCTACACCTTC. This codes for CSGTANYGYTF.

This clonotype has at least ten counts. The V and J genes are TRBV30 and TRBJ2-2, with 7 nucleotides matching TRBD1. Germline values: CDR1 GTSNPN, CDR2 SVGIG (reference sequence). CDR3 length equals 15 residues. With V trimmed by 3 bases and J by 1 base, 5 bases remained unmatched. CDR3 sequence reads: CAWRPGTVNTGELFF. CDR3 in DNA: TGTGCCTGGAGACCGGGGACAGTGAACACCGGGGAGCTGTTTTTT.

The chain is built from TRBV20-1 and TRBJ2-1, with no clear D. Germline V gene data show CDR1 as DFQATT and CDR2 as SNEGSKA (reference sequence). The V and J ends lost 6 bases and 2 bases respectively, with 11 bases between them. This CDR3 spans 13 amino acids. The CDR3 is CSATPTAYNEQFF. CDR3 coding DNA: TGCAGTGCCACACCCACAGCCTACAATGAGCAGTTCTTC.

In this sample, this clonotype turned up many times. V and J are TRBV29-1 and TRBJ2-1, with 12 bases lining up with TRBD2. Germline assignment: CDR1 SQVTM and CDR2 ANQGSEA. The CDR3 is made up of 17 amino acids. The trim removed 3 bases at V and 4 bases at J, leaving 10 bases unmatched. The CDR3 loop is CSVEGLAGGPLYNEQFF. The CDR3 DNA reads as TGCAGCGTTGAGGGGCTAGCGGGAGGGCCCTTGTACAATGAGCAGTTCTTC.

As for this clonotype: This likely stems from a read error, as it lies one base from a far larger clone. The V gene is TRBV6-5, the J gene TRBJ2-3, with unresolved D. CDR1 MNHEY and CDR2 SVGAGI come from the germline V gene. Deletions cut 5 bases from V and 2 bases from J, with 26 bases between. CDR3 length equals 19 residues. CDR3 sequence reads: CASSEVSIGGGPPTDTQYF. In nucleotides, the CDR3 is TGTGCCAGCAGTGAAGTTTCTATAGGCGGCGGCCCTCCCACAGATACGCAGTATTTT.

To note about this clonotype: A read error may account for a junction end that differs from germline. This chain connects TRBV12-3 or TRBV12-4 to TRBJ2-5, with a tentative D call TRBD1 (5 bases). The CDR3 covers 12 residues. The CDR3 sequence: CAGSLQVGTQYF. CDR3 coding DNA: TGTGCCGGCAGTTTACAGGTTGGGACCCAGTACTTC.

This clonotype was detected many times. The chain is built from TRBV20-1 and TRBJ2-5, with 7 bases that match TRBD1. V gave up 5 bases and J gave up 2 bases; unmatched junction bases: 8. Germline loops: CDR1 DFQATT, CDR2 SNEGSKA (reference sequence). This CDR3 region has 14 residues. CDR3 sequence: CSAQGEPGQETQYF. The DNA of the CDR3 is TGCAGTGCTCAGGGGGAGCCGGGACAAGAGACCCAGTACTTC.

This clonotype came up many times. The chain couples TRBV28 to TRBJ2-3; D remains ambiguous. The CDR3 has 12 amino acids. V was trimmed by 8 bases and J by 4 bases, leaving 10 bases between them. Germline CDR1 is MDHEN and CDR2 is SYDVKM. The DNA for the CDR3 is TGTGCCAGCGGGGTCCCCTCAGATACGCAGTATTTT. Translation: CASGVPSDTQYF.

This clonotype was observed at least ten times. The V and J genes are TRBV28 and TRBJ2-5; 10 bases fit TRBD2. This CDR3 is built from 14 residues. Germline values: CDR1 MDHEN, CDR2 SYDVKM. The V segment lost 7 bases and the J segment 5 bases; nucleotides outside the gene matches: 7. The CDR3 here is CASKLAGGVETQYF. CDR3 DNA sequence: TGTGCCAGCAAATTAGCGGGAGGCGTGGAGACCCAGTACTTC.

This clonotype appeared many times. The V and J genes are TRBV7-9 and TRBJ2-7; 12 bases align to TRBD1. The germline CDR1 and CDR2 sequences are SEHNR and FQNEAQ (reference sequence). The CDR3 is 14 amino acids. Trimming took 5 bases from V and 5 from J; bases not matched to a gene: 4. CDR3 sequence reads: CASSRGTGGDEQYF. The CDR3 DNA reads TGTGCCAGCAGCCGGGGGACAGGGGGCGACGAGCAGTACTTC. The variable domain in full, with the rest retrieved from reference TRBV7-9 and TRBJ2-7, is DTGVSQNPRHKITKRGQNVTFRCDPISEHNRLYWYRQTLGQGPEFLTYFQNEAQLEKSRLLSDRFSAERPKGSFSTLEIQRTEQGDSAMYLCASSRGTGGDEQYFGPGTRLTVT.

This clonotype was counted many times. This chain connects TRBV5-1 to TRBJ2-1; possibly TRBD1 for D (6 bases). This CDR3 spans 15 amino acids. V was shortened by 4 bases and J by 2 bases, with 13 bases between the two germline ends. Germline V lookup: CDR1 SGHRS, CDR2 YFSETQ. In nucleotides, the CDR3 is TGCGCCAGCAGCCCAAGACAGGACCCCTACAATGAGCAGTTCTTC. Translated: CASSPRQDPYNEQFF.

This clonotype was counted many times. The chain joins TRBV2 to TRBJ1-6, with TRBD1 matching over 8 bases. J lost 7 bases, V lost 7 bases, and 3 bases had no gene match. There are 13 residues in the CDR3. Germline-derived CDR1 and CDR2 are SNHLY and FYNNEI. The chain's CDR3 is CASTGTGNSPLHF. For the CDR3, the DNA is TGTGCCAGCACCGGGACAGGAAATTCACCCCTCCACTTT.

This clonotype appeared many times. J is TRBJ2-3 and V is TRBV20-1, with 10 bases lining up with TRBD2. The CDR3 consists of 15 residues. The trim removed 4 bases at V and 1 base at J, leaving 5 bases unmatched. The germline V gene has CDR1 DFQATT and CDR2 SNEGSKA (reference sequence). The CDR3 DNA follows: TGCAGTGCTACCACCGGGACTAGCGGCACAGATACGCAGTATTTT. It encodes CSATTGTSGTDTQYF.

A remark on this clonotype: This sequence is one base from a far larger clone and is likely a read error. The rearrangement uses TRBV7-9 and TRBJ2-1; 11 bases map to TRBD2. Trimming removed 4 bases from V and 8 bases from J; junction bases left unmatched: 7. This CDR3 region has 15 residues. CDR1 and CDR2 from the germline V gene are SEHNR and FQNEAQ (reference sequence). The CDR3 DNA reads as TGTGCCAGCAGCTCCACAACTAGCGGGAGCGATGAGCAGTTCTTC. This gives the protein CASSSTTSGSDEQFF.